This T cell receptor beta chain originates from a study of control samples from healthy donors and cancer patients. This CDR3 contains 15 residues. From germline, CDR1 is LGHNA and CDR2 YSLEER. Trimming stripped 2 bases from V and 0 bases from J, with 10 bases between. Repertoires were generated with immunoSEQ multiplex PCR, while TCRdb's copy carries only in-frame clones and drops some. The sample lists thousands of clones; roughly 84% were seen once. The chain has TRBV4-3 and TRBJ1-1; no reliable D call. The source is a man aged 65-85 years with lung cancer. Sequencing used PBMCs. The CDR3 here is CASSQSQFMNTEAFF. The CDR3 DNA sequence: TGCGCCAGCAGCCAATCCCAGTTCATGAACACTGAAGCTTTCTTT.